Shown below are 15 T cell receptor beta chains from a single sample sequenced in a study of blood T cell repertoires in COVID-19. TCRdb's copy holds only in-frame clones and misses some; the assay was immunoSEQ multiplex PCR. The table records over 50,000 clones, roughly 80% of them present only once. The sequenced material came from peripheral blood. The source is a man aged 70 or older with acute or convalescent COVID-19.

This rearrangement joins TRBV4-1 to TRBJ2-7; TRBD2 agrees at 11 bases. This CDR3 spans 14 amino acids. The V segment lost 6 bases and the J segment 6 bases; nucleotides outside the gene matches: 7. From germline, CDR1 is MGHRA and CDR2 YSYEKL. The CDR3 protein is CASSQTSGGSEQYF. CDR3 sequence (DNA): TGCGCCAGCAGTCAAACTAGCGGGGGTTCCGAGCAGTACTTC.

In its sample, this clone was seen once. The V gene is TRBV5-1, the J gene TRBJ2-7, with a possible D match to TRBD1 (5 bases). In germline, CDR1 is SGHRS, CDR2 YFSETQ. Trimming shortened V by 0 bases and J by 2 bases, and 15 bases separated the two germline ends. The CDR3 runs to 16 residues. CDR3 DNA: TGCGCCAGCAGCTTGGCCGCCGACAGCCTGACCTACGAGCAGTACTTC. Translating gives CASSLAADSLTYEQYF.

The V gene is TRBV2, the J gene TRBJ1-1; no firm D call. V was pared by 6 bases and J by 3 bases, with 11 bases between. Germline V CDR1 and CDR2: SNHLY, FYNNEI. The CDR3 is 13 residues long. CDR3 nucleotides: TGTGCCAGCAGGGTGGGAGGGTACACTGAAGCTTTCTTT. This translates into CASRVGGYTEAFF.

The chain couples TRBV5-5 to TRBJ1-1; 7 bases line up with TRBD1. Trimming took 5 bases from V and 3 from J; bases not matched to a gene: 13. The germline CDR1 and CDR2 sequences are SGHKS and YYEKEE (reference sequence). This CDR3 comprises 16 residues. The CDR3 sequence is CASSRRQGAEDTEAFF. As DNA, the CDR3 is TGTGCCAGCAGTCGACGACAGGGAGCTGAGGACACTGAAGCTTTCTTT.

The V gene is TRBV21-1, the J gene TRBJ2-3; the table's D call, TRBD2, was not checked against the DNA. TRBV21-1 has pseudogene status. CDR3 length: 15 residues. CDR3 loop: CASSNERTGEDTQYF. In nucleotides, the CDR3 is TGTGCCAGCAGCAACGAAAGAACGGGAGAAGATACGCAGTATTTT.

The chain links TRBV11-2 to TRBJ2-2, with D perhaps matching TRBD1 (5 bases). Looked up from germline, CDR1 is SGHAT and CDR2 is FQNNGV. This CDR3 spans 16 amino acids. V gave up 1 base and J gave up 1 base, with 10 bases separating them. DNA of the CDR3: TGTGCCAGCAGCTTAGGACAGCTATTGAACACCGGGGAGCTGTTTTTT. Residues: CASSLGQLLNTGELFF. Full variable domain (rest looked up from reference TRBV11-2 and TRBJ2-2): EAGVAQSPRYKIIEKRQSVAFWCNPISGHATLYWYQQILGQGPKLLIQFQNNGVVDDSQLPKDRFSAERLKGVDSTLKIQPAKLEDSAVYLCASSLGQLLNTGELFFGEGSRLTVL.

The genes are TRBV19 and TRBJ1-4, with D maybe TRBD1 (6 bases). The CDR3 contains 14 residues. The germline CDR1 and CDR2 sequences are LNHDA and SQIVND (reference sequence). The V end lost 6 bases, the J end lost 4 bases, and 12 bases lay between the germline ends. CDR3 DNA: TGTGCCAGTAGGACTCAGGGGTTTAATGAAAAACTGTTTTTT. Encoded protein: CASRTQGFNEKLFF.

The rearrangement links TRBV20-1 to TRBJ2-3; D is possibly TRBD2 (5 bases). Trimming cost V 6 bases and J 4 bases, with 8 bases left between them. The germline CDR1 and CDR2 sequences are DFQATT and SNEGSKA (reference sequence). This CDR3 comprises 11 residues. CDR3 sequence: CSALRADTQYF. In nucleotides, the CDR3 is TGCAGTGCCCTGCGGGCAGATACGCAGTATTTT.

The rearrangement joins TRBV28 to TRBJ1-4; tentative D call: TRBD1 (6 bases). Deletions cut 5 bases from V and 11 bases from J, with 18 bases between. The CDR3 totals 14 residues. Germline-derived CDR1 and CDR2 are MDHEN and SYDVKM. CDR3: CASSAPAGAYKLFF. The CDR3 DNA reads as TGTGCCAGCAGTGCCCCCGCAGGGGCGTATAAACTGTTTTTT.

Notes on this clone: The sample has other DNA sequences that encode this CDR3 too. The chain couples TRBV7-9 to TRBJ2-5; 7 nucleotides match TRBD2. CDR1 SEHNR and CDR2 FQNEAQ come from the germline V gene (reference sequence). The junction had 6 bases not matched to a gene; V was cut back by 6 bases and J by 5 bases. This CDR3 is 13 amino acids long. The CDR3 reads CASSFAGGETQYF. In DNA, the CDR3 is TGTGCCAGCAGTTTTGCCGGGGGGGAGACCCAGTACTTC.

The count of this clone is one. The rearrangement links TRBV27 to TRBJ1-4, with D possibly being TRBD1 (6 bases). CDR1 is MNHEY and CDR2 is SMNVEV in the germline V gene (reference sequence). Trimming left V 7 bases short and J 10 bases short, with 13 bases between. This CDR3 comprises 12 residues. This CDR3 is CASTTGWGKLFF. CDR3 sequence (DNA): TGTGCCAGCACAACAGGGTGGGGAAAACTGTTTTTT.

The chain couples TRBV7-9 to TRBJ2-7; 9 bases agree with TRBD1. The germline gives CDR1 SEHNR, CDR2 FQNEAQ (reference sequence). V lost 0 bases to trimming and J lost 5 bases; unmatched junction nucleotides: 8. The CDR3 extends over 16 amino acids. The DNA of the CDR3 is TGTGCCAGCAGCTTAGCGTCTTCGGGACAGGGACACGAGCAGTACTTC. Encoded protein: CASSLASSGQGHEQYF.

This clone turned up a few times. J is TRBJ2-1 and V is TRBV7-8; TRBD1 might be the D (6 bases). V was cut by 1 base and J by 3 bases, with 13 bases left in between. This CDR3 is built from 16 residues. Germline V gives CDR1 SGHVS, CDR2 FQNEAQ. CDR3 coding DNA: TGTGCCAGCAGCTTAGACGACAGGTCCTTCTACAATGAGCAGTTCTTC. Residues: CASSLDDRSFYNEQFF.

The chain employs TRBV6-1 and TRBJ2-5; perhaps TRBD2 as D (6 bases). This CDR3 comprises 14 residues. Germline CDR1 and CDR2: MNHNS and SASEGT. V dropped 3 bases and J dropped 7 bases, with 15 bases sitting between them. CDR3 in amino acids: CASSEGDKEGTQYF. The CDR3 region has the DNA TGTGCCAGCAGTGAGGGGGATAAGGAGGGGACCCAGTACTTC.

The genes are TRBV6-1 and TRBJ2-1; 7 positions agree with TRBD2. Trimming cost V 1 base and J 8 bases; bases outside gene matches: 5. The CDR3 spans 14 residues. CDR1 is MNHNS, CDR2 SASEGT, per germline. This CDR3 is CASSEGGGDYEQFF. The DNA for the CDR3 is TGTGCCAGCAGTGAAGGGGGAGGGGACTATGAGCAGTTCTTC.